This is a list of T cell receptor beta chains from one sample in a study of cytomegalovirus exposure and HLA in healthy donors. The assay was immunoSEQ multiplex PCR, and TCRdb's table has in-frame clones only and misses some. The data contain roughly 140,000 clones, roughly 80% of them singletons. Material: PBMCs. These receptors were collected from a male donor in good health and CMV-seronegative. CDR3s include the opening cysteine and the closing phenylalanine or tryptophan. The D gene is left open where the match is weak. Some rows mark clone size as missing; the rest say once, few, many or name a class of expanded clone.

TRBV2,TRBJ1-1,TRBD1,14,NA,TGTGCCAGCAGTAGGACAGGGTTGAACACTGAAGCTTTCTTT,CASSRTGLNTEAFF
TRBV19,TRBJ2-1,NA,15,NA,TGTGCCAGTAGTATCGGTCAGGGAGGTGGGAATGAGCAGTTCTTC,CASSIGQGGGNEQFF
TRBV11-2,TRBJ2-3,NA,14,NA,TGTGCCAGCAGCTTACTTAGAAGTTCAGATACGCAGTATTTT,CASSLLRSSDTQYF
TRBV29-1,TRBJ1-5,TRBD1,12,NA,TGCAGCACACGACAGGGAAACCAGCCCCAGCATTTT,CSTRQGNQPQHF
TRBV27,TRBJ2-3,TRBD2,15,NA,TGTGCCAGCAGCCGCTATCTAGCGGGACCAGATACGCAGTATTTT,CASSRYLAGPDTQYF
TRBV5-4,TRBJ2-2,NA,15,NA,TGTGCCAGCAGCCGGGACTTAGCGAACACCGGGGAGCTGTTTTTT,CASSRDLANTGELFF
TRBV11-3,TRBJ2-2,TRBD2,16,NA,TGTGCCAGCAGCTTAGGACTAGCGAGAAACACCGGGGAGCTGTTTTTT,CASSLGLARNTGELFF
TRBV28,TRBJ1-1,TRBD1,17,NA,TGTGCCAGCAGTTTATCGGGACAGGGGTCAAGGGGCACTGAAGCTTTCTTT,CASSLSGQGSRGTEAFF
TRBV11-3,TRBJ2-3,TRBD1,15,once,TGTGCCAGCAGCCTCAAATCGGACAGGTGGGATACGCAGTATTTT,CASSLKSDRWDTQYF
TRBV11-2,TRBJ1-5,NA,13,NA,TGTGCCAGCAGCCTCCTCAGAAATCAGCCCCAGCATTTT,CASSLLRNQPQHF
TRBV7-4,TRBJ2-3,NA,12,few,TGTGCCAGCAGGAGAAGCACAGATACGCAGTATTTT,CASRRSTDTQYF
TRBV6-5,TRBJ1-2,NA,15,NA,TGTGCCAGCAGTTACTCGGGCAGGCCCAACTATGGCTACACCTTC,CASSYSGRPNYGYTF
TRBV27,TRBJ1-2,NA,15,few,TGTGCCAGCAGTTTCGGTGGGACACCTCTCTATGGCTACACCTTC,CASSFGGTPLYGYTF
TRBV28,TRBJ1-4,NA,14,NA,TGTGCCAGCAGCAAAGGAGGGGTCGGTGAAAAACTGTTTTTT,CASSKGGVGEKLFF
TRBV9,TRBJ1-3,TRBD1,17,NA,TGTGCCAGCAGCGGAAGCCCGGGACAGGGGCTGGAAAACACCATATATTTT,CASSGSPGQGLENTIYF
TRBV15,TRBJ2-3,NA,16,NA,TGTGCCACCAGCAGATGGCACGGAGATAGCACAGATACGCAGTATTTT,CATSRWHGDSTDTQYF